This T cell receptor (beta chain) was retrieved from a study of blood T cells in healthy people across ages. Overall study findings and caveats: Not knowing donor CMV status may have confounded expanded clonotype changes.

Germline V gene lookup returns CDR1 DFQATT and CDR2 SNEGSKA (reference sequence). The junction had 4 bases not matched to a gene; V was cut back by 2 bases and J by 0 bases. The CDR3 has 15 amino acids. The authors ran a second PCR of about 6 to 12 cycles using a sample-barcoded 5' primer and a J-beta primer mix. Each cDNA molecule, via a template-switch adaptor with 12 random nucleotides, was tagged. TCRdb called the 5' RACE reads again in MiXCR, with one record for every CDR3 protein. The table includes around 600,000 distinct CDR3 sequences, around 48% detected once. Of note for this clonotype: Antigen: not known.

Sequenced input: blood. The TCR sequence derives from a man older than 75 in good health. The V call is TRBV20-1, the J call TRBJ2-5, with 9 bases lining up with TRBD2. The chain's CDR3 is CSARSSGANQETQYF. As DNA, the CDR3 is TGCAGTGCTAGATCTAGCGGGGCGAACCAAGAGACCCAGTACTTC.